The 32 T cell receptor beta chains below were found in one sample sequenced in a study of tumor-infiltrating lymphocytes in primary liver carcinoma. The roughly 20-31 mg bulk tissue piece was not sorted before simultaneous RNA and DNA extraction. Synthesis of TCR beta cDNA was carried out from about 540 ng total RNA with a constant-region primer. Libraries for TCR beta were built through three nested multiplex PCR rounds, which together made up a slightly modified ARM-PCR procedure. Both of the initial two PCR rounds ran for approximately 10 cycles and employed TRBV1-TRBV30 forward primers alongside a C-beta reverse primer. TCRdb analysed the multiplex PCR reads with MiXCR anew, one entry per CDR3 protein. The repertoire holds around 100,000 distinct CDR3 sequences, with more than 65% as singletons. Sequencing input: liver tumor tissue from sampling region 5. The subset: tumor region T5, tumor centre. These receptors all come from a woman aged 60-75 years with primary liver carcinoma and hepatitis B virus infection.

At least ten counts were recorded for this clonotype. V usage is TRBV10-2 and J usage is TRBJ2-3, with unresolved D. Germline V gene data show CDR1 as WSHSY and CDR2 as SAAADI. V shed 0 bases and J shed 4 bases, with 5 bases lying between them. This CDR3 is 13 amino acids long. The DNA of the CDR3 is TGCGCCAGCAGTGAGTCGATCGCAGATACGCAGTATTTT. This translates into CASSESIADTQYF.

The chain recombines TRBV11-2 with TRBJ2-1; 7 bases line up with TRBD2. Germline V gene data show CDR1 as SGHAT and CDR2 as FQNNGV. The CDR3 has 13 amino acids. The CDR3 region has the DNA TGTGTTAGTAGCTTAGAGGGAGCGGGGCAGCAGTTCTTC. It yields the protein CVSSLEGAGQQFF.

This clonotype was observed a single time. At one of its ends the junction is not consistent with the germline gene, which may arise from a read error. The genes are TRBV11-2 and TRBJ2-3; 7 bases agree with TRBD1. The CDR3 spans 16 residues. Germline V CDR1 and CDR2: SGHAT, FQNNGV. CDR3 sequence: CAGSLDRVYGAGTQYF. The DNA of the CDR3 is TGTGCCGGCAGCTTAGACAGGGTCTATGGCGCAGGTACGCAGTATTTT.

This clonotype has only a few counts. V gene TRBV28 combines with J gene TRBJ2-7, with 7 positions matching TRBD1. After removal of 3 bases from V and 4 bases from J, the junction contained 0 bases not matched to a gene. This CDR3 is 12 amino acids long. Germline V gives CDR1 MDHEN, CDR2 SYDVKM. The CDR3 sequence is CASSFRGYEQYF. The CDR3 DNA sequence: TGTGCCAGCAGTTTCAGGGGGTACGAGCAGTACTTC.

Remarks on this clonotype: A clone one base away is much larger, so this may be a read error. The V and J genes are TRBV7-9 and TRBJ2-2, with D possibly matching TRBD2 (5 bases). The CDR3 totals 13 residues. Germline-derived CDR1 and CDR2 are SEHNR and FQNEAQ (reference sequence). The CDR3 nucleotides read TGTGCCAGCAGCTTGGCCGGTGCAAGGGAGCCGTTTTTT. Protein product: CASSLAGAREPFF.

This clonotype was picked up a small number of times. A read error may be the cause here, since a much bigger clone is one base away. The chain joins TRBV14 to TRBJ1-2; D gene ambiguous. This CDR3 is 13 amino acids long. Deletions cut 1 base from V and 2 bases from J, with 5 bases between. Per germline, CDR1 SGHDN and CDR2 FVKESK. In DNA form, the CDR3 reads TGTGCCAGCAGCCAAGGACTGAACTATGGCTACACCTTC. It yields the protein CASSQGLNYGYTF.

This clonotype was recorded once. A junction boundary mismatches the germline segment, possibly from a read error. This chain uses TRBV11-2 with TRBJ1-2, with D possibly TRBD1 on 6 matching bases. The V gene's germline CDR1 is SGHAT and CDR2 FQNNGV. This CDR3 has 15 residues. CDR3 DNA: TGCACCAGCAGCTTAACAATACAGGGAGATGGTGTCTACACCTTC. It codes for CTSSLTIQGDGVYTF. The variable domain in full, with the rest retrieved from reference TRBV11-2 and TRBJ1-2, is EAGVAQSPRYKIIEKRQSVAFWCNPISGHATLYWYQQILGQGPKLLIQFQNNGVVDDSQLPKDRFSAERLKGVDSTLKIQPAKLEDSAVYLCTSSLTIQGDGVYTFGSGTRLTVV.

Note on this clonotype: A read error may explain this, as a much larger clone is one base away. The chain links TRBV12-3 or TRBV12-4 to TRBJ2-7; possible D gene TRBD1, 6 bases. This CDR3 has 13 residues. The CDR3 is CTSSPQGFYEQYF. The CDR3 DNA follows: TGTACCAGCAGCCCACAGGGTTTTTACGAGCAGTACTTC.

This clonotype appeared many times. The gene calls are TRBV28 and TRBJ2-5; TRBD1 or TRBD2 may be the D gene (5 bases each). V shed 3 bases and J shed 2 bases, with 16 bases lying between them. The V gene's germline CDR1 is MDHEN and CDR2 SYDVKM. The CDR3 covers 16 residues. The CDR3 DNA reads TGTGCCAGCAGTTTGAGGGGCGGAGATCCTCAAGAGACCCAGTACTTC. Translating gives CASSLRGGDPQETQYF.

This clonotype was found many times. CDR3 loop: CASSEEEARGSYEQYF. The DNA for the CDR3 is TGTGCCAGCAGTGAAGAAGAGGCTAGGGGCTCCTACGAGCAGTACTTC. The genes are TRBV6-1 and TRBJ2-7; D is possibly TRBD1 (5 bases). CDR1 is MNHNS, CDR2 SASEGT, per germline. V was pared by 1 base and J by 0 bases, with 13 bases between. The CDR3 extends over 16 amino acids.

In the case of this clonotype: This CDR3 is missing its conserved last phenylalanine or tryptophan, likely due to a read error. The chain has TRBV30 and TRBJ2-1; D assignment may be TRBD1 or TRBD2 (5 bases each). Trimming shortened V by 3 bases and J by 5 bases, and 14 bases separated the two germline ends. CDR1 and CDR2 from the germline V gene are GTSNPN and SVGIG (reference sequence). This CDR3 region has 14 residues. CDR3 protein: CAWRAPGTHNEQFL. CDR3 DNA sequence: TGTGCCTGGAGGGCTCCCGGGACCCACAATGAGCAGTTCCTC.

As for this clonotype: The final CDR3 position lacks the conserved phenylalanine or tryptophan, pointing to a likely read error. This rearrangement joins TRBV6-5 to TRBJ2-7; no clear D. The germline CDR1 and CDR2 sequences are MNHEY and SVGAGI. The CDR3 covers 14 residues. In nucleotides, the CDR3 is TGTGCCACCAGTTACTATTCCACATCCTACGAGCAGTACTCC. Residues: CATSYYSTSYEQYS.

This clonotype was detected many times. The J gene is TRBJ1-1, the V gene TRBV29-1; possibly TRBD1 for D (5 bases). The germline V gene encodes CDR1 SQVTM and CDR2 ANQGSEA. This CDR3 contains 13 residues. V was pared by 1 base and J by 9 bases, with 15 bases between. This CDR3 reads CSVEGSRAYQAFF. The CDR3 DNA sequence: TGCAGCGTTGAAGGGAGCAGGGCCTATCAAGCTTTCTTT.

This clonotype was picked up many times. The rearrangement joins TRBV29-1 to TRBJ2-1; either TRBD1 or TRBD2 may fit D (5 bases each). The V end was cut by 7 bases, the J end by 7 bases, with 17 bases between. The CDR3 has 13 residues. Looked up from germline, CDR1 is SQVTM and CDR2 is ANQGSEA. CDR3 nucleotides: TGCAGCGCCCCTGGTGGGACGGGAAATGAGCAGTTCTTC. Translation gives CSAPGGTGNEQFF.

A word on this clonotype: A read error may explain this, as a much larger clone is one base away. This rearrangement joins TRBV6-4 to TRBJ2-1; 12 bases agree with TRBD2. CDR1 and CDR2 from the germline V gene are MRHNA and SNTAGT. This CDR3 spans 15 amino acids. The J segment lost 5 bases and the V segment lost 7 bases, leaving 6 bases of the junction unmatched. Here the CDR3 reads CASNAGLAGHNEQFF. The CDR3 region has the DNA TGTGCCAGCAATGCCGGACTAGCGGGACACAATGAGCAGTTCTTC.

This clonotype has ten or more counts. The chain recombines TRBV10-3 with TRBJ1-1; the D is unclear. This CDR3 region has 13 residues. V was clipped by 4 bases and J by 1 base, with 7 bases between them. Germline V gives CDR1 ENHRY, CDR2 SYGVKD. CDR3 nucleotides: TGTGCCATCAGTGCAGTAGAGAACACTGAAGCTTTCTTT. This translates into CAISAVENTEAFF.

As to this clonotype: At one end the junction does not follow the germline gene, possibly because of a read error. The chain has TRBV11-2 and TRBJ2-3; TRBD2 agrees at 7 bases. This CDR3 has 17 amino acids. CDR1 and CDR2 (germline): SGHAT, FQNNGV. CDR3 residues: CASSLDTGETSTDTLYF. CDR3 sequence (DNA): TGTGCCAGCAGCTTAGATACGGGGGAGACTAGCACAGATACGCTGTATTTT. The full variable domain, completed using reference TRBV11-2 and TRBJ2-3, is EAGVAQSPRYKIIEKRQSVAFWCNPISGHATLYWYQQILGQGPKLLIQFQNNGVVDDSQLPKDRFSAERLKGVDSTLKIQPAKLEDSAVYLCASSLDTGETSTDTLYFGPGTRLTVL.

This clonotype occurred a few times. The rearrangement links TRBV28 to TRBJ1-2; unclear D gene. Trimming removed 3 bases at V and 2 bases at J, with 13 bases between. The CDR3 length is 15 residues. Per the germline V gene, CDR1 is MDHEN and CDR2 is SYDVKM. Written as DNA, the CDR3 is TGTGCCAGCAGTTTTAACGGAGCCCCAAACTATGGCTACACCTTC. This translates into CASSFNGAPNYGYTF.

The chain is built from TRBV5-4 and TRBJ2-3; no definite D call. The CDR3 has 14 amino acids. Germline V CDR1 and CDR2: SGHNT, YYREEE (reference sequence). V was shortened by 0 bases and J by 8 bases, with 13 bases between the two germline ends. CDR3 sequence (DNA): TGTGCCAGCAGCTTGGCCGGCTCGGCAGGTACGCAGTATTTT. It translates to CASSLAGSAGTQYF.

As regards this clonotype: One end of the junction fails to match germline, which may point to a read error. The CDR3 DNA sequence: TGTGCCAGCGGGGGGCAGGGACACGACTCCTGCAATGAGCAGTTCTTC. It specifies CASGGQGHDSCNEQFF. The genes are TRBV6-1 and TRBJ2-1; either TRBD1 or TRBD2 may fit D (6 bases each). The CDR3 runs 16 residues. Germline assignment: CDR1 MNHNS and CDR2 SASEGT.

This clonotype was detected a few times. Possible read error: a much larger clone is one base away. The chain uses TRBV12-3 or TRBV12-4 and TRBJ2-2; possible D gene TRBD2, 5 bases. The CDR3 is 14 amino acids. Trimming removed 6 bases from V and 3 bases from J, with 11 bases in between. The CDR3 region is CASSGEVDTGELFF. DNA for the CDR3: TGTGCCAGCAGCGGGGAAGTGGACACCGGGGAGCTGTTTTTT.

This clonotype was observed many times. The V and J genes are TRBV6-6 and TRBJ1-5, with D possibly matching TRBD1 (5 bases). Germline V gene sequence: CDR1 MNHNY, CDR2 SVGAGI (reference sequence). The CDR3 loop spans 17 amino acids. The V end was cut by 6 bases, the J end by 1 base, with 19 bases between. CDR3 region: CASSLGTILMSNQPQHF. The CDR3, as DNA: TGTGCCAGCAGCCTTGGGACGATTTTAATGAGCAATCAGCCCCAGCATTTT.

A word on this clonotype: At one of its ends the junction is not consistent with the germline gene, which may arise from a read error. This chain links TRBV11-3 with TRBJ2-2; no definite D call. The CDR3 contains 15 residues. Germline V gives CDR1 SGHNT, CDR2 YENEEA. Here the CDR3 reads CAGSPRPLNTGELFF. CDR3 DNA: TGTGCCGGCAGCCCCCGACCGCTTAACACTGGGGAGCTGTTTTTT.

As for this clonotype: One end of the junction is discordant with germline, which a read error may explain. The rearrangement links TRBV6-5 to TRBJ2-7, with D possibly being TRBD2 (6 bases). Per germline, CDR1 MNHEY and CDR2 SVGAGI. This CDR3 has 13 amino acids. The CDR3 protein is CGSSDGGLNELYF. In DNA, the CDR3 is TGTGGCAGCAGTGACGGGGGTCTCAACGAGCTGTACTTC.

This clonotype came up many times. The chain has TRBV12-3 or TRBV12-4 and TRBJ1-1; 8 bases are shared with TRBD1. V lost 6 bases, J lost 7 bases, and 7 bases stayed unmatched. This CDR3 is 13 amino acids long. The CDR3 region is CASRRGTGHEAFF. The DNA for the CDR3 is TGTGCCAGCAGACGAGGGACAGGTCATGAAGCTTTCTTT.

By its share, this clonotype is large. The chain is built from TRBV11-2 and TRBJ2-7; 8 nucleotides align to TRBD2. The trim removed 7 bases at V and 7 bases at J, leaving 18 bases unmatched. There are 16 residues in the CDR3. CDR1 is SGHAT and CDR2 is FQNNGV in the germline V gene. The CDR3 sequence: CASTTPGREARGEQYF. DNA for the CDR3: TGTGCCAGCACGACTCCTGGGCGGGAGGCAAGGGGGGAGCAGTACTTC.

This sequence joins TRBV2 and TRBJ2-7; 7 positions match TRBD2. J gave up 7 bases and V 10 bases, and 13 bases lay outside the gene matches. The CDR3 spans 13 residues. Germline-derived CDR1 and CDR2 are SNHLY and FYNNEI. CDR3 sequence reads: CATNLSVGGEQYF. The CDR3 bases are TGTGCCACAAATCTTTCGGTCGGGGGGGAGCAGTACTTC. The full variable domain, in which reference TRBV2 and TRBJ2-7 provide the parts outside the CDR3, is EPEVTQTPSHQVTQMGQEVILRCVPISNHLYFYWYRQILGQKVEFLVSFYNNEISEKSEIFDDQFSVERPDGSNFTLKIRSTKLEDSAMYFCATNLSVGGEQYFGPGTRLTVT.

V and J are TRBV28 and TRBJ2-5, with 7 bases fitting TRBD1. The CDR3 has 13 amino acids. Germline CDR1 is MDHEN and CDR2 is SYDVKM. Trimming took 4 bases from V and 6 from J; bases not matched to a gene: 5. DNA for the CDR3: TGTGCCAGCAGTTGCGACAGGGCACAGACCCAGTACTTC. Translated, it gives CASSCDRAQTQYF.

Comment on this clonotype: The junction and the germline gene differ at one end; a read error may be behind it. The V and J genes are TRBV11-1 and TRBJ2-1; 12 bases are a match to TRBD2. Germline V gene lookup returns CDR1 SGHAT and CDR2 FQDESV (reference sequence). There are 17 residues in the CDR3. CDR3 sequence: CTSSSPKTSGSSLEQFF. DNA of the CDR3: TGTACCAGCAGCTCCCCCAAGACTAGCGGGAGTTCATTGGAACAGTTCTTC.

About this clonotype itself: Its ends do not fully match the called genes, so a read error is possible. The V gene is TRBV29-1, the J gene TRBJ2-2, with TRBD2 as a possible D gene (5 bases). This CDR3 has 14 amino acids. CDR1 is SQVTM and CDR2 is ANQGSEA in the germline V gene. In DNA, the CDR3 is TGCAGCGGGGTCGGCAGCCTAAACACCGGGGAGCTGCTTTTT. Protein product: CSGVGSLNTGELLF.

Points on this clonotype: Since a much larger clone is just one base distant, this may be a read error. Given the absence of the conserved phenylalanine or tryptophan at the CDR3 end, a read error is likely. The genes are TRBV5-1 and TRBJ1-5; unclear D gene. CDR3 length: 15 amino acids. Germline V gene lookup returns CDR1 SGHRS and CDR2 YFSETQ. V was clipped by 4 bases and J by 7 bases, with 18 bases between them. The CDR3 sequence: CASSPGMVDGQPQHI. CDR3 in DNA: TGCGCCAGCAGCCCTGGTATGGTCGATGGGCAGCCCCAGCATATT.

This clonotype was counted a single time. The conserved closing phenylalanine or tryptophan is absent in this CDR3, likely reflecting a read error. The DNA is omitted, as the CDR3 cannot be located on it reliably, and the CDR3 follows TCRdb's listing. The chain employs TRBV5-1 and TRBJ2-7; the table's D call, TRBD2, has no DNA check behind it. CDR1 and CDR2 from the germline V gene are SGHRS and YFSETQ. The CDR3 totals 14 residues, both ends included. This chain's CDR3 is CASSLEGSGYERYS.